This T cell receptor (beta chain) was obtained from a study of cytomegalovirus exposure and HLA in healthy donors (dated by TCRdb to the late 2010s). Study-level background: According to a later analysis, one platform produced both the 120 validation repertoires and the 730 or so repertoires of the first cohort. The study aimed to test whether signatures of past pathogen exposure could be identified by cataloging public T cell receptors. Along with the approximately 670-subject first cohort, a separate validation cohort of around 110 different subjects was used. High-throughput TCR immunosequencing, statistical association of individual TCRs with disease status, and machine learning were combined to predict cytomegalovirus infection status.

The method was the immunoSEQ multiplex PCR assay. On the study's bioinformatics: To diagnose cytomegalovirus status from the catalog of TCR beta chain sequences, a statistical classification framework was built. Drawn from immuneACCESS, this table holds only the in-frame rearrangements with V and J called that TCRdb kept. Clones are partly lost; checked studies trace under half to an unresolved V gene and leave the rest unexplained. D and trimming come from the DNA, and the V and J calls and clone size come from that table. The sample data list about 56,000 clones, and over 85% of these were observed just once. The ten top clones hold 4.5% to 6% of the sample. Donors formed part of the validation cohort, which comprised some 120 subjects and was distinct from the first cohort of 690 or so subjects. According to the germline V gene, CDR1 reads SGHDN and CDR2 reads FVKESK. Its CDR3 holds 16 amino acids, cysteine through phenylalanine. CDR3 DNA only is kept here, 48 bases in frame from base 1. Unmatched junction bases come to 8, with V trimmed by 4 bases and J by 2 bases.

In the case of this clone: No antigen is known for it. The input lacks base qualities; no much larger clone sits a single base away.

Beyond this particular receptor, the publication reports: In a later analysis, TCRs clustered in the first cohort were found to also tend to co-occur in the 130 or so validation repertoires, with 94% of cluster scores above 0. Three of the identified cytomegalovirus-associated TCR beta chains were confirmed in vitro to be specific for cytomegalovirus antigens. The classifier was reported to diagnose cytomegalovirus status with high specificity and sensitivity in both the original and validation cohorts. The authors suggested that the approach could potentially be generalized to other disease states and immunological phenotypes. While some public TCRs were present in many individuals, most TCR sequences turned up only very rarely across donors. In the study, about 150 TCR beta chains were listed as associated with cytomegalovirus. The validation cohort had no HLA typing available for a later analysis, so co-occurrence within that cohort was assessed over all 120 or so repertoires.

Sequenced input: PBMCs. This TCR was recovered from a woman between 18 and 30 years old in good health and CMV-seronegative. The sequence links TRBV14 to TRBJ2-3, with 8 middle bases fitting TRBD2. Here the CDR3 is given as CASSPLAGGLTDTQYF. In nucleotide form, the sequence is TGTGCCAGCAGCCCCCTCGCGGGGGGCCTCACAGATACGCAGTATTTT.